This T cell receptor beta chain was observed in a study of blood T cells in healthy people across ages. As to this clonotype: As yet, its antigen is unknown.

The CDR3 length is 14 residues. The germline CDR1 and CDR2 sequences are SGHTA and FQGNSA. Samples had at least 7 million PBMCs isolated from them. General study findings and limits: Estimated diversity that came from one million T cells was considered an underestimate.

A second PCR of about 7 to 12 cycles used a sample-barcoded 5' primer and a J-beta primer mix. TCRdb reprocessed the 5' RACE reads via MiXCR and lists one record per CDR3 protein. Among some 1.8 million distinct CDR3 sequences listed, roughly 43% were seen once. The TCR sequence derives from a human donor in good health. The chain couples TRBV7-2 to TRBJ2-1; possible D gene TRBD2, 6 bases. The J call may be in error: the DNA end matches TRBJ2-7 better. The sequenced material came from blood. The CDR3 bases are TGTGCCAGCAGCCTAAAGACTAGATTTGATGAGCAGTACTTC. Protein product: CASSLKTRFDEQYF.